This record looks at one TCR beta chain sequence and its context. These data belong to a study of blood T cell repertoires in COVID-19. For the study at large: Spain, Italy and the United States supplied samples that represented acute and convalescent COVID-19. PBMCs, B-cell-depleted T cells, or T cells provided the cDNA or gDNA that made up the material.

Germline V gene sequence: CDR1 SGHVS, CDR2 FQNEAQ. V dropped 5 bases and J dropped 5; count of bases not matched to a gene: 8. CDR3 length: 15 residues. In the source study's methods: Nucleated cell number was recorded as an estimate derived from reference gene primer amplification. The method was immunoSEQ multiplex PCR; TCRdb's version includes in-frame clones alone and lacks a portion of them. D and trimming were read from the DNA, whereas the V and J calls and clone size are those reported in that table. The data show tens of thousands of clones, around 85% seen once. The rearrangement uses TRBV7-8 and TRBJ2-5, with 10 bases identical to TRBD1. The sample comprised peripheral blood. The origin of this receptor is a human donor in a cohort sampled during active COVID-19. The CDR3 DNA reads as TGTGCCAGCAGCCTCGACAGGGGGCGACGGGAGACCCAGTACTTC. Amino acid sequence: CASSLDRGRRETQYF.